Below, 26 T cell receptor beta chains from the same sample are listed, as sequenced in a study of T-cell memory formation after mild COVID-19. TCRdb re-analysed the 5' RACE reads in MiXCR, keeping a single row per CDR3 protein. Of around 200,000 distinct CDR3 sequences in the sample, about 27% were seen once. The material sequenced was PBMCs or a T cell subset sorted from them (not recorded which). The receptor source for this set is an adult woman who had mild COVID-19 (a few samples of this study predate the infection). Cell type and time point are not known.

This clonotype was seen more than once but under ten times. This chain connects TRBV24-1 to TRBJ2-1; D is unclear. Trimming took off 4 bases at V and 0 bases at J, with 15 bases between the two ends. The V gene's germline CDR1 is KGHDR and CDR2 SFDVKD. The CDR3 is 17 residues long. CDR3 coding DNA: TGTGCCACCAGTGACCGCCGGCTGGGAAGCTCCTACAATGAGCAGTTCTTC. Translated: CATSDRRLGSSYNEQFF.

Details on this clonotype: The junction departs from germline at one end; a sequencing error may be responsible. The chain employs TRBV20-1 and TRBJ2-5; TRBD2 might be the D (5 bases). In germline, CDR1 is DFQATT, CDR2 SNEGSKA (reference sequence). The CDR3 is 13 residues long. CDR3 nucleotide sequence: TGCAGTGCCAGAGGGATGGGGTTAGCGACCCAGTACTTC. Translation: CSARGMGLATQYF.

This chain connects TRBV6-5 to TRBJ2-7, with TRBD1 as a possible D gene (6 bases). Germline V gene sequence: CDR1 MNHEY, CDR2 SVGAGI. V was trimmed by 5 bases and J by 0 bases, leaving 23 bases between them. The CDR3 loop spans 18 amino acids. For the CDR3, the DNA is TGTGCCAGCAGTGCCCACATGACCCCGGCAGGGGCCTCCTACGAGCAGTACTTC. This codes for CASSAHMTPAGASYEQYF.

Here the CDR3 DNA reads TGTGCCAGCAGCTCGGACAGGGCGAGTGAAAAACTGTTTTTT. It codes for CASSSDRASEKLFF. The chain combines TRBV7-7 with TRBJ1-4; 8 bases line up with TRBD1. The germline CDR1 and CDR2 sequences are SSHAT and FNYEAQ (reference sequence). The CDR3 runs to 14 residues. V lost 4 bases, J lost 7 bases, and 5 bases stayed unmatched.

This clonotype was seen a handful of times. The CDR3 sequence: CSGWQGANNEQFF. CDR3 DNA: TGCAGCGGTTGGCAGGGGGCGAACAATGAGCAGTTCTTC. This rearrangement joins TRBV29-1 to TRBJ2-1; 8 bases map to TRBD1. The V and J ends lost 7 bases and 5 bases, in that order; junction bases with no gene match: 7. This CDR3 has 13 residues. The germline V gene encodes CDR1 SQVTM and CDR2 ANQGSEA.

This clonotype was counted between two and nine times. The rearrangement links TRBV21-1 to TRBJ2-5. TRBV21-1 is a pseudogene. CDR3 size: 14 residues. CDR3 residues: CASSKVGHQETQYF. In nucleotides, the CDR3 is TGTGCCAGCAGCAAAGTTGGCCACCAAGAGACCCAGTACTTC.

The gene calls are TRBV7-8 and TRBJ2-3; 9 bases are shared with TRBD2. The CDR3 runs 16 residues. Germline CDR1 and CDR2: SGHVS and FQNEAQ. V lost 1 base to trimming and J lost 4 bases; unmatched junction nucleotides: 6. In DNA form, the CDR3 reads TGTGCCAGCAGCTTAGGTCCTAGCGGGATGTCAGATACGCAGTATTTT. Translation: CASSLGPSGMSDTQYF.

This chain uses TRBV5-1 with TRBJ2-7; TRBD1 matches at 9 bases. CDR1 is SGHRS and CDR2 is YFSETQ in the germline V gene. The CDR3 length is 15 residues. V was pared by 4 bases and J by 4 bases, with 9 bases of the junction left unmatched. This chain's CDR3 is CASSIGTGLTYEQYF. The CDR3 DNA reads TGCGCCAGCAGCATAGGGACAGGGCTAACATACGAGCAGTACTTC.

The V call is TRBV5-1, the J call TRBJ1-1, with 7 bases that match TRBD1. J was trimmed by 0 bases and V by 4 bases; bases with no gene match: 3. CDR3 length equals 14 residues. The germline V gene has CDR1 SGHRS and CDR2 YFSETQ. In DNA form, the CDR3 reads TGCGCCAGCAGCGTGGACAGGATGAACACTGAAGCTTTCTTT. Its protein is CASSVDRMNTEAFF.

The chain has TRBV5-1 and TRBJ2-2, with TRBD1 matching 9 bases. The V and J ends lost 4 bases and 3 bases, in that order; junction bases with no gene match: 4. The CDR3 covers 15 residues. Looked up from germline, CDR1 is SGHRS and CDR2 is YFSETQ. The CDR3 is CASSSRTGDTGELFF. The CDR3 DNA sequence: TGCGCCAGCAGCAGCCGGACAGGGGACACCGGGGAGCTGTTTTTT.

The chain has TRBV11-2 and TRBJ2-5, with 7 bases aligning to TRBD2. V dropped 1 base and J dropped 5; count of bases not matched to a gene: 13. The germline V gene encodes CDR1 SGHAT and CDR2 FQNNGV. The CDR3 is 17 amino acids. CDR3 coding DNA: TGTGCCAGCAGCTTAGTAGTAGCGGGTGCGACCGGGGAGACCCAGTACTTC. This sequence encodes CASSLVVAGATGETQYF.

The genes are TRBV7-9 and TRBJ2-2; D is unclear. Trimming stripped 4 bases from V and 7 bases from J, with 7 bases between. From germline, CDR1 is SEHNR and CDR2 FQNEAQ (reference sequence). The CDR3 runs 12 residues. CDR3 sequence (DNA): TGTGCCAGCAGCTCCTATAGCGGGGAGCTGTTTTTT. Protein: CASSSYSGELFF. The full variable domain, in which reference TRBV7-9 and TRBJ2-2 provide the parts outside the CDR3, is DTGVSQNPRHKITKRGQNVTFRCDPISEHNRLYWYRQTLGQGPEFLTYFQNEAQLEKSRLLSDRFSAERPKGSFSTLEIQRTEQGDSAMYLCASSSYSGELFFGEGSRLTVL.

This clonotype was observed a few times. V is TRBV7-3 and J is TRBJ2-1; 8 nucleotides align to TRBD2. The V and J ends lost 5 bases and 2 bases, in that order; junction bases with no gene match: 2. In germline, CDR1 is SGHTA, CDR2 FQGTGA. This CDR3 region has 14 residues. CDR3 region: CASSPGGAYNEQFF. CDR3 bases: TGTGCCAGCAGCCCCGGGGGGGCCTACAATGAGCAGTTCTTC.

This clonotype was seen a few times. V and J are TRBV24-1 and TRBJ2-3; TRBD1 agrees at 10 bases. Per germline, CDR1 KGHDR and CDR2 SFDVKD. This CDR3 contains 17 residues. The V gene end was trimmed by 3 bases and the J gene end by 7 bases; junction bases not matched to a gene: 12. Written as DNA, the CDR3 is TGTGCCACCAGTGATCCACTCCGGGACAGGGGCTCACATACGCAGTATTTT. Translation: CATSDPLRDRGSHTQYF.

In its sample, this clonotype was seen a few times. This chain uses TRBV4-2 with TRBJ2-6, with D possibly matching TRBD1 (5 bases). Trimming took 0 bases from V and 4 from J, leaving 10 bases between them. Germline V gives CDR1 LGHNA, CDR2 YNFKEQ. This CDR3 is 16 amino acids long. CDR3: CASSQEKGPGANVLTF. For the CDR3, the DNA is TGTGCCAGCAGCCAAGAAAAGGGGCCCGGGGCCAACGTCCTGACTTTC.

This clonotype was observed a few times. The CDR3 is CASSQPGTGGTYAQYF. The CDR3 DNA follows: TGCGCCAGCAGCCAACCCGGGACAGGGGGTACCTACGCCCAGTACTTC. The chain uses TRBV4-1 and TRBJ2-5, with 11 bases identical to TRBD1. The CDR3 extends over 16 amino acids. Germline V gives CDR1 MGHRA, CDR2 YSYEKL. V shed 2 bases, J shed 9 bases, and the junction held 11 bases outside the gene matches.

This chain links TRBV6-5 with TRBJ2-2; D unresolved. V lost 6 bases and J 5 bases, leaving 10 bases between the germline ends. Per germline, CDR1 MNHEY and CDR2 SVGAGI. The CDR3 runs 13 residues. The CDR3 here is CASRTGATGELFF. The CDR3 DNA reads as TGTGCCAGCAGAACGGGTGCGACCGGGGAGCTGTTTTTT.

The chain combines TRBV18 with TRBJ2-7; D call uncertain. With 3 bases removed from V and 8 bases from J, the gap between germline ends came to 8 bases. Germline-derived CDR1 and CDR2 are KGHSH and LQKENI. The CDR3 contains 11 residues. Here the CDR3 reads CASSPDRQQYF. As DNA, the CDR3 is TGTGCCAGCTCACCGGATAGGCAGCAGTACTTC.

The rearrangement uses TRBV3-1 and TRBJ1-6; perhaps TRBD1 as D (5 bases). V lost 3 bases and J 6 bases, leaving 6 bases between the germline ends. The CDR3 contains 13 residues. Germline V gene sequence: CDR1 LGHDT, CDR2 YNNKEL (reference sequence). The CDR3 nucleotides are TGTGCCAGCAGCCAGGGGGGTAATTCACCCCTCCACTTT. Its protein is CASSQGGNSPLHF.

The rearrangement uses TRBV12-3 or TRBV12-4 and TRBJ2-1; D gene uncertain. The CDR3 sequence is 15 residues long. Trimming left V 5 bases short and J 0 bases short, with 11 bases between. DNA of the CDR3: TGTGCCAGCAGTCCCCCCTCGCCCTCCTACAATGAGCAGTTCTTC. It yields the protein CASSPPSPSYNEQFF.

The gene calls are TRBV25-1 and TRBJ2-1; TRBD1 matches 9 bases. The J segment lost 7 bases and the V segment lost 5 bases, leaving 9 bases of the junction unmatched. Germline V gene data show CDR1 as MGHDK and CDR2 as SYGVNS. This CDR3 comprises 15 residues. The CDR3 reads CASSYPGQGGNEQFF. The CDR3 DNA is TGTGCCAGCAGTTACCCGGGACAGGGTGGAAATGAGCAGTTCTTC.

The V gene is TRBV9, the J gene TRBJ1-6; D ambiguous. With 0 bases removed from V and 6 bases from J, the gap between germline ends came to 25 bases. Germline CDR1 reads SGDLS; CDR2 reads YYNGEE. This CDR3 is 20 amino acids long. The CDR3, as DNA: TGTGCCAGCAGCGTAGCTCCATACACACGATACAGCACTCTTAATTCACCCCTCCACTTT. Translated, it gives CASSVAPYTRYSTLNSPLHF.

A few counts support this clonotype. The chain has TRBV2 and TRBJ2-4, with 7 bases that match TRBD2. This CDR3 is built from 15 residues. V gave up 1 base and J gave up 7 bases; unmatched junction bases: 7. CDR1 and CDR2 (germline): SNHLY, FYNNEI. The CDR3 DNA reads as TGTGCCAGCAGTGAAGGTGGCGGGAGTGTTAACATTCAGTACTTC. Protein: CASSEGGGSVNIQYF.

The genes are TRBV5-1 and TRBJ2-7, with TRBD1 identical over 7 bases. Germline assignment: CDR1 SGHRS and CDR2 YFSETQ. The CDR3 extends over 15 amino acids. After removal of 2 bases from V and 0 bases from J, the junction contained 5 bases not matched to a gene. CDR3 nucleotides: TGCGCCAGCAGCTTATCGGGACAGATCTCCTACGAGCAGTACTTC. Its translation: CASSLSGQISYEQYF.

The sample holds a few counts of this clonotype. The chain joins TRBV24-1 to TRBJ2-3; 12 bases map to TRBD2. CDR3 size: 16 residues. V was clipped by 1 base and J by 7 bases; unmatched bases: 5. Germline CDR1 and CDR2: KGHDR and SFDVKD. The CDR3 coding sequence is TGTGCCACCAGTGATTTTCTAGCGGGGGGGCCCAATACGCAGTATTTT. This sequence encodes CATSDFLAGGPNTQYF.

This clonotype occurred a few times. The V call is TRBV20-1, the J call TRBJ1-5, with D perhaps matching TRBD1 (6 bases). Germline CDR1 and CDR2: DFQATT and SNEGSKA (reference sequence). The CDR3 is 19 residues long. V lost 0 bases to trimming and J lost 4 bases, with 25 bases between them. This CDR3 reads CSARDQREGGAWGNQPQHF. The CDR3 coding sequence is TGCAGTGCTAGAGATCAAAGGGAGGGGGGCGCGTGGGGAAATCAGCCCCAGCATTTT.